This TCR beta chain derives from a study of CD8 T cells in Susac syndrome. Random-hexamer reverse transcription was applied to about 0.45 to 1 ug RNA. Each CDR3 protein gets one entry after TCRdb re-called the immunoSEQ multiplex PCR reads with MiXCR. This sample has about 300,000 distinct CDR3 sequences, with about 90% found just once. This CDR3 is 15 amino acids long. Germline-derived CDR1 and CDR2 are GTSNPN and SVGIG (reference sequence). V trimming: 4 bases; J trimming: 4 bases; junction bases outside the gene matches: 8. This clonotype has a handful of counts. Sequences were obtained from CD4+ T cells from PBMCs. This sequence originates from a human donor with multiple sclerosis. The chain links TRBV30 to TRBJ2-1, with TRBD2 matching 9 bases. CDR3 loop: CAWTLKTSGYNEQFF. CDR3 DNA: TGTGCCTGGACCCTCAAGACTAGCGGATACAATGAGCAGTTCTTC.